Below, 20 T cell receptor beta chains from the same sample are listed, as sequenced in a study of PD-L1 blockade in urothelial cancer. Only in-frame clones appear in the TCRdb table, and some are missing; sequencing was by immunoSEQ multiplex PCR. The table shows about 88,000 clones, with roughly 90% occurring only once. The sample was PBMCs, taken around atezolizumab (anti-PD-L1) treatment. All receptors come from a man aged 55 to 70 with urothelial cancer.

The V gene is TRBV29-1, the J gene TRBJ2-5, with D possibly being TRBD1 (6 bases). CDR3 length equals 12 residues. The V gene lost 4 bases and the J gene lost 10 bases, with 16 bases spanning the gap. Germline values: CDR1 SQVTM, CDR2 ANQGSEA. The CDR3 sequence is CSVGSGALGQYF. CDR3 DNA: TGCAGCGTTGGGTCAGGGGCGTTGGGCCAGTACTTC.

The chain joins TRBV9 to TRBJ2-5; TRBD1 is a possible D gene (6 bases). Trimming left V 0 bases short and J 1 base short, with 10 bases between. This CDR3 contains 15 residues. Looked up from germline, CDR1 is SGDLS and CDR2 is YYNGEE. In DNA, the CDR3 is TGTGCCAGCAGCGTAGCTCCGACAGGCCAAGAGACCCAGTACTTC. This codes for CASSVAPTGQETQYF.

CDR3 DNA: TGTGCCAGCAGAGAACCGGGACAGGGTTTCCTCAATGAGCAGTTCTTC. As protein: CASREPGQGFLNEQFF. V usage is TRBV6-6 and J usage is TRBJ2-1; TRBD1 matches 9 bases. Germline trimming cut 6 bases from V and 6 bases from J; bases unmatched to any gene: 12. CDR3 length: 16 amino acids. The V gene's germline CDR1 is MNHNY and CDR2 SVGAGI (reference sequence).

The CDR3 region has the DNA TGTGCCAGCAGCTTAGGCGCTGGACAGGGGGGGACCCAGTACTTC. Encoded protein: CASSLGAGQGGTQYF. This chain joins TRBV13 and TRBJ2-5, with 10 bases that match TRBD1. CDR3 length: 15 amino acids. Trimming removed 0 bases from V and 7 bases from J; junction bases left unmatched: 5. CDR1 is PRHDT, CDR2 FYEKMQ, per germline (reference sequence).

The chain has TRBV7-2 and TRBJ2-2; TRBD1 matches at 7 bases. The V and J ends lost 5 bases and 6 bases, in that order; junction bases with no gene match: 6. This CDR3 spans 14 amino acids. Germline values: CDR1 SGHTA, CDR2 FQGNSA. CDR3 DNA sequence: TGTGCCAGCAGCATGACAGGGTCCGCCGGGGAGCTGTTTTTT. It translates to CASSMTGSAGELFF.

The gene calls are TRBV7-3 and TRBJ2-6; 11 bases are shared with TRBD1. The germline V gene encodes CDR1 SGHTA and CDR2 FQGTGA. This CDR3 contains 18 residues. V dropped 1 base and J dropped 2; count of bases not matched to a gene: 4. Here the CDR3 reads CASSLKGQGATGANVLTF. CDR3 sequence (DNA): TGTGCCAGCAGCTTAAAAGGACAGGGGGCGACTGGGGCCAACGTCCTGACTTTC.

The CDR3 nucleotides are TGTGCCAGCTCCCCTGGCGGGGAAAACAATGAGCAGTTCTTC. Its protein product is CASSPGGENNEQFF. The chain has TRBV6-4 and TRBJ2-1, with D possibly being TRBD2 (6 bases). From germline, CDR1 is MRHNA and CDR2 SNTAGT. The CDR3 length is 14 residues. V lost 8 bases and J 5 bases, leaving 16 bases between the germline ends.

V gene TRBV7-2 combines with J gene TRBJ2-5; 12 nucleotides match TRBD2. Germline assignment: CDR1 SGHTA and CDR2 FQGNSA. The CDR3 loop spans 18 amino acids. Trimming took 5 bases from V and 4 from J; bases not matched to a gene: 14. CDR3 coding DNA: TGTGCCAGCAGCCCTAGCCCTCTAGCGGGAGGGCCGGGAGAGACCCAGTACTTC. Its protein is CASSPSPLAGGPGETQYF.

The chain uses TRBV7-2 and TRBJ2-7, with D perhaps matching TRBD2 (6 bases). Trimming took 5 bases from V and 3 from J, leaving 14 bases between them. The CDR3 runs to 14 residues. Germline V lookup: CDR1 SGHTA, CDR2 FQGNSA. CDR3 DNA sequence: TGTGCCAGCAGCCCAGGAGGGGCACTCTACGAGCAGTACTTC. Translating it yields CASSPGGALYEQYF.

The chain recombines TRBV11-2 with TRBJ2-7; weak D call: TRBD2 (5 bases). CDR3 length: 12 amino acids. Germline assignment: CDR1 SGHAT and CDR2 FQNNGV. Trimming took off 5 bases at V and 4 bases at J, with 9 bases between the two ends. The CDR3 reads CASSAGGYEQYF. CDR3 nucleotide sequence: TGTGCCAGCAGCGCCGGAGGTTACGAGCAGTACTTC.

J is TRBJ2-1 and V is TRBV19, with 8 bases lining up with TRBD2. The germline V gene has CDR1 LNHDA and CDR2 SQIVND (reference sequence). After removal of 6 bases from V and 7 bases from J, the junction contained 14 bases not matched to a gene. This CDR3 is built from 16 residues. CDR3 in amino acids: CASSPIAGRAANEQFF. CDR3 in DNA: TGTGCCAGTAGCCCAATAGCGGGGAGGGCCGCAAATGAGCAGTTCTTC. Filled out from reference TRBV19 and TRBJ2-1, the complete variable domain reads DGGITQSPKYLFRKEGQNVTLSCEQNLNHDAMYWYRQDPGQGLRLIYYSQIVNDFQKGDIAEGYSVSREKKESFPLTVTSAQKNPTAFYLCASSPIAGRAANEQFFGPGTRLTVL.

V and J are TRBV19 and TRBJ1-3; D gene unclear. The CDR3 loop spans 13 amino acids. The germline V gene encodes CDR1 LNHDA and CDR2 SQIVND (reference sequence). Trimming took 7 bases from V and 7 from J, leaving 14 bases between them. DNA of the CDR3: TGTGCCAGTAAGAACTGGGAGGTGAACACCATATATTTT. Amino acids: CASKNWEVNTIYF.

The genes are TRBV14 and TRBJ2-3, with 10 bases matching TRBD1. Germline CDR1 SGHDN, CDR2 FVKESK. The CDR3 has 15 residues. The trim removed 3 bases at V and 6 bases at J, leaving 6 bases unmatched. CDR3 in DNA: TGTGCCAGCAGCCACCCGGACAGGGGGGCGGATACGCAGTATTTT. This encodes CASSHPDRGADTQYF.

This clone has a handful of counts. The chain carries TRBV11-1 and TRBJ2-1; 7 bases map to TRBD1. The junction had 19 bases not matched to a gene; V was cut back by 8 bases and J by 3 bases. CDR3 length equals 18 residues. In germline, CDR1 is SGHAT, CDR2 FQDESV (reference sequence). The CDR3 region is CASVSGFDPGQHYNEQFF. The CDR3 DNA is TGTGCCAGCGTAAGTGGTTTTGACCCGGGACAGCACTACAATGAGCAGTTCTTC.

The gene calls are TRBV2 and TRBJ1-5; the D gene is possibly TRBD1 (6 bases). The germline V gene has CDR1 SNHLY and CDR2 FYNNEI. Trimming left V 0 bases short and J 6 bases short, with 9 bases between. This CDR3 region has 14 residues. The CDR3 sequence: CASSEAGGGQPQHF. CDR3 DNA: TGTGCCAGCAGTGAAGCAGGGGGGGGTCAGCCCCAGCATTTT.

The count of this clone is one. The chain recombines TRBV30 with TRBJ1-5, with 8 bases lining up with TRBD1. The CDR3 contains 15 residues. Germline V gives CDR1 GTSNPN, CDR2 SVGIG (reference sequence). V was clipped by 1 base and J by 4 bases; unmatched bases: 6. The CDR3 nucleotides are TGTGCCTGGAGTGCCGGGACAGGAGCTAATCAGCCCCAGCATTTT. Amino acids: CAWSAGTGANQPQHF.

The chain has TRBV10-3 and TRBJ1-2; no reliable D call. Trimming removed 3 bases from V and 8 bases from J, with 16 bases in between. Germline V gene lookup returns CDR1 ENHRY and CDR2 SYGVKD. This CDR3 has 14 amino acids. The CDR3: CAISDGEIDMGYTF. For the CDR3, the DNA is TGTGCCATCAGTGACGGGGAAATAGATATGGGCTACACCTTC.

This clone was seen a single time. DNA for the CDR3: TGCGCCAGCAGCCAAGTGGGGAGTCATGGCTACACCTTC. Amino acid sequence: CASSQVGSHGYTF. J is TRBJ1-2 and V is TRBV4-3; no firm D call. The V and J ends lost 1 base and 6 bases respectively, with 9 bases between them. In germline, CDR1 is LGHNA, CDR2 YSLEER. The CDR3 covers 13 residues.

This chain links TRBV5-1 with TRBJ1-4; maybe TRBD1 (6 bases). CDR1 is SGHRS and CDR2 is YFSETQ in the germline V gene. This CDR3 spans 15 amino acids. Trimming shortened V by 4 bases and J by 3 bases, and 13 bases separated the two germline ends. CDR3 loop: CASSGGYGPNEKLFF. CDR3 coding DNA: TGCGCCAGCAGCGGGGGCTATGGGCCTAATGAAAAACTGTTTTTT.

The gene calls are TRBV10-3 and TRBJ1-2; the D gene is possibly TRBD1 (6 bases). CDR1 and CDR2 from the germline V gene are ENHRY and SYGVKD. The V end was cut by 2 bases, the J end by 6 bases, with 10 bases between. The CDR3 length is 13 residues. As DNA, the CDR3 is TGTGCCATCAGTGAGAATACAGGGCATGGCTACACCTTC. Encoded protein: CAISENTGHGYTF.